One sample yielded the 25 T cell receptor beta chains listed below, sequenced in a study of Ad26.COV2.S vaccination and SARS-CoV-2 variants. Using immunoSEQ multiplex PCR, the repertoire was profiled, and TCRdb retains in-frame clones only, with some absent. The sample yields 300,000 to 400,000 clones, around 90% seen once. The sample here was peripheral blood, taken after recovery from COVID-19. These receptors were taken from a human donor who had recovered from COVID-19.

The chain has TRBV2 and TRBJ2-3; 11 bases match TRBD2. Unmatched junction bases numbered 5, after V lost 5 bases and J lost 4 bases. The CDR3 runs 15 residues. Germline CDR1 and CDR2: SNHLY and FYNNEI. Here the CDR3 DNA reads TGTGCCAGCAGTCGACTAGCGGGGCCCCCAGATACGCAGTATTTT. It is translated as CASSRLAGPPDTQYF.

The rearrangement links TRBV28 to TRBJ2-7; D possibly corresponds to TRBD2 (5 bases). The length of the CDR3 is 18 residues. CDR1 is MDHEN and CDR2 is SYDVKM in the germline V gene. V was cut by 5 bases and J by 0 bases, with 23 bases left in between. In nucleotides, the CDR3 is TGTGCCAGCAGTCACCTCCGACTAAGGGTTAGGGTCTCCTACGAGCAGTACTTC. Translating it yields CASSHLRLRVRVSYEQYF.

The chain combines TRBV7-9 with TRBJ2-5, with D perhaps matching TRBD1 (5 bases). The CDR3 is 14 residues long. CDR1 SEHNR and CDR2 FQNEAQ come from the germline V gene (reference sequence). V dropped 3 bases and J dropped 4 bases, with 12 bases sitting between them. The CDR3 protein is CASSFAPGRETQYF. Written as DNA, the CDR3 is TGTGCCAGCAGCTTCGCCCCAGGGCGAGAGACCCAGTACTTC.

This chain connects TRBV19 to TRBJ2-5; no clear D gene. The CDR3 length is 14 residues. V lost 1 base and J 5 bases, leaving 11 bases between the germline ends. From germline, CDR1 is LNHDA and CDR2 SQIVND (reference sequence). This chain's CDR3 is CASSIGSAQETQYF. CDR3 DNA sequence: TGTGCCAGTAGTATAGGTTCAGCCCAGGAGACCCAGTACTTC.

Here the CDR3 reads CASSVGGLAGGRDTQYF. As DNA, the CDR3 is TGTGCCAGCAGCGTAGGAGGGCTAGCGGGGGGGAGGGATACGCAGTATTTT. The chain links TRBV9 to TRBJ2-3; 12 bases line up with TRBD2. CDR3 length equals 17 residues. V was pared by 0 bases and J by 6 bases, with 8 bases of the junction left unmatched. Germline V gene lookup returns CDR1 SGDLS and CDR2 YYNGEE.

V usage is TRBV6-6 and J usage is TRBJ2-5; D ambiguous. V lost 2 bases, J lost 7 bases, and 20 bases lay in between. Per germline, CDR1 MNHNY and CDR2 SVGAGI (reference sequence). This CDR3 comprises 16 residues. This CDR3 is CASSYPDRLFFGTQYF. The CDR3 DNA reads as TGTGCCAGCAGTTACCCGGATCGTCTGTTTTTTGGGACCCAGTACTTC.

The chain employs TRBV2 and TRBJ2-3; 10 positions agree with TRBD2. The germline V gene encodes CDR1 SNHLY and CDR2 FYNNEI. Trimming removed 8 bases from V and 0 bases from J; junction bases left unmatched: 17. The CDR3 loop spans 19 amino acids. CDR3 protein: CASATPKRGGQTSTDTQYF. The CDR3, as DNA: TGTGCCAGCGCAACACCAAAGCGGGGGGGCCAGACTAGCACAGATACGCAGTATTTT.

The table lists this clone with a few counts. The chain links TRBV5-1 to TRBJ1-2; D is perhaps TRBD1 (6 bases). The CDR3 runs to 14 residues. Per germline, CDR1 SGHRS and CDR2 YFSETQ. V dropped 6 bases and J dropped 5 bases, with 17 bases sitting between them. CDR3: CASKTGLVGYGYTF. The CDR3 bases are TGCGCCAGCAAAACAGGGCTGGTTGGGTATGGCTACACCTTC.

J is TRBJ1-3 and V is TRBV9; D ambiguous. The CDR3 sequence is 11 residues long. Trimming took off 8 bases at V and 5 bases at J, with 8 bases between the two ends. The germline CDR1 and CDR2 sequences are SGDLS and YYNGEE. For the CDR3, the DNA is TGTGCCAGTAGGAGTAGAAACACCATATATTTT. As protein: CASRSRNTIYF.

CDR3 coding DNA: TGTGCCAGCAGCGACAGCGACACTGAAGCTTTCTTT. Translating gives CASSDSDTEAFF. J is TRBJ1-1 and V is TRBV6-5; TRBD1 is a possible D gene (5 bases). The V gene lost 6 bases and the J gene lost 3 bases, with 8 bases spanning the gap. The germline CDR1 and CDR2 sequences are MNHEY and SVGAGI. The CDR3 sequence is 12 residues long.

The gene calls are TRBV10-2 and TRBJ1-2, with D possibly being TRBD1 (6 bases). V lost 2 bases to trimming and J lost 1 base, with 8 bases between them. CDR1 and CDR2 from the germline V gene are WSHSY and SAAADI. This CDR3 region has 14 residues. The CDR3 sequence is CASSERTVNYGYTF. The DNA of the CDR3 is TGCGCCAGCAGTGAGCGGACAGTTAACTATGGCTACACCTTC.

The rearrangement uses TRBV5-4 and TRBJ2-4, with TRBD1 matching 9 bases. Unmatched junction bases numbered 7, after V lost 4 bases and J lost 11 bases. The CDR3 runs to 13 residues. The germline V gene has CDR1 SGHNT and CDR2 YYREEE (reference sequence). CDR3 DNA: TGTGCCAGCAGCCCAAGGGACAGGGCAGTTCAGTACTTC. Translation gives CASSPRDRAVQYF. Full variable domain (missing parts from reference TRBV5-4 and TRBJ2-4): ETGVTQSPTHLIKTRGQQVTLRCSSQSGHNTVSWYQQALGQGPQFIFQYYREEENGRGNFPPRFSGLQFPNYSSELNVNALELDDSALYLCASSPRDRAVQYFGAGTRLSVL.

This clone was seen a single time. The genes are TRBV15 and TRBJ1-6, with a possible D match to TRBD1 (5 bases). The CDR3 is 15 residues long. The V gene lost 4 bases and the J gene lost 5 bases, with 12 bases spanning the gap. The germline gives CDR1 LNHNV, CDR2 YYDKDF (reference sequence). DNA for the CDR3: TGTGCCACCAGCAAGGGGACGCCCGATAATTCACCCCTCCACTTT. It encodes CATSKGTPDNSPLHF.

The CDR3 sequence is CASSGTSGGIGTDTQYF. The CDR3 DNA follows: TGTGCCAGCAGTGGGACTAGCGGGGGAATCGGCACAGATACGCAGTATTTT. This rearrangement joins TRBV2 to TRBJ2-3; 13 bases are a match to TRBD2. In germline, CDR1 is SNHLY, CDR2 FYNNEI. CDR3 length equals 17 residues. The ends lost 4 bases at V and 1 base at J; junction bases unmatched: 5.

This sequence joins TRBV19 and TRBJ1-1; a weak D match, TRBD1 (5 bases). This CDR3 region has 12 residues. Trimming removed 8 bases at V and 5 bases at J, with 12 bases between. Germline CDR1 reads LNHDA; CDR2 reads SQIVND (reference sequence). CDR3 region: CASRQRGTEAFF. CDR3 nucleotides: TGTGCCAGTCGGCAGCGGGGGACTGAAGCTTTCTTT.

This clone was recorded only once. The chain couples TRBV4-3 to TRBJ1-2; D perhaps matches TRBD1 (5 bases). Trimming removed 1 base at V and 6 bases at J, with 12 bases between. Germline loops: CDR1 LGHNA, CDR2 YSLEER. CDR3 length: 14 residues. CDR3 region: CASSQGGNRDGYTF. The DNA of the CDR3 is TGCGCCAGCAGCCAAGGGGGCAACCGGGATGGCTACACCTTC.

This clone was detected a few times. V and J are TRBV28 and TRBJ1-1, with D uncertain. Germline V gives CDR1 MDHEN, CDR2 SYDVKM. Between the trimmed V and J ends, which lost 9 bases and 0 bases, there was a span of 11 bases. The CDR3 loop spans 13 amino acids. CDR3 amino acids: CASRSRMNTEAFF. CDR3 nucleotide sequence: TGTGCCAGTCGATCCAGGATGAACACTGAAGCTTTCTTT.

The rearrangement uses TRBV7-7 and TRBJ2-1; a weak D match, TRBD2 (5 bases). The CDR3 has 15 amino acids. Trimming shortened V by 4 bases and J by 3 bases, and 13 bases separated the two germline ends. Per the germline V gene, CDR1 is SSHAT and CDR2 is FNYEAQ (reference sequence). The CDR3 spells CASSYSATGYNEQFF. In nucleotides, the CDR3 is TGTGCCAGCAGCTATAGCGCGACCGGCTACAATGAGCAGTTCTTC.

The CDR3 DNA is TGTGCCAGCAGCTTGGGATTTTGGGATACGCAGTATTTT. This encodes CASSLGFWDTQYF. The chain has TRBV5-4 and TRBJ2-3; D remains unclear. This CDR3 is built from 13 residues. The V end lost 0 bases, the J end lost 6 bases, and 8 bases lay between the germline ends. The germline V gene encodes CDR1 SGHNT and CDR2 YYREEE (reference sequence).

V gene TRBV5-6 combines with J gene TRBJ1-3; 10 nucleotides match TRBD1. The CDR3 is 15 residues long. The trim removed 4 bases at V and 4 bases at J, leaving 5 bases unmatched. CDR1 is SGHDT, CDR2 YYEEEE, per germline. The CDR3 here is CASSPGTGVGNTIYF. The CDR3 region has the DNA TGTGCCAGCAGCCCCGGGACAGGGGTAGGAAACACCATATATTTT.

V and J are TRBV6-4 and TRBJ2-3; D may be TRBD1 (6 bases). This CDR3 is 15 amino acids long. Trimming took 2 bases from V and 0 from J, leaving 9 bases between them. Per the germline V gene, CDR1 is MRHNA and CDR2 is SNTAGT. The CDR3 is CASSDQGISTDTQYF. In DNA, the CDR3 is TGTGCCAGCAGTGACCAGGGGATTAGCACAGATACGCAGTATTTT.

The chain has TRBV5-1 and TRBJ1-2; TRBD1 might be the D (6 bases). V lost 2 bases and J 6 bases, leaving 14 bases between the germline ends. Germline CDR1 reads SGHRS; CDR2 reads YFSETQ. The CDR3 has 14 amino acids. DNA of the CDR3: TGCGCCAGCAGCTTTTCCAGGGGATCGGATGGCTACACCTTC. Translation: CASSFSRGSDGYTF. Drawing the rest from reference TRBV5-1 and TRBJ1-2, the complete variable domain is KAGVTQTPRYLIKTRGQQVTLSCSPISGHRSVSWYQQTPGQGLQFLFEYFSETQRNKGNFPGRFSGRQFSNSRSEMNVSTLELGDSALYLCASSFSRGSDGYTFGSGTRLTVV.

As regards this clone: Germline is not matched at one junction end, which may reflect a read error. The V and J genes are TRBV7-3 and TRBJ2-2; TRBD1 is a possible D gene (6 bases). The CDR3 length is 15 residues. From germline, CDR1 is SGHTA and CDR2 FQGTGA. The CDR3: CASRRRAGVTGEPFF. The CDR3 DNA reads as TGTGCCAGCAGGAGAAGGGCAGGGGTCACCGGGGAGCCGTTTTTT.

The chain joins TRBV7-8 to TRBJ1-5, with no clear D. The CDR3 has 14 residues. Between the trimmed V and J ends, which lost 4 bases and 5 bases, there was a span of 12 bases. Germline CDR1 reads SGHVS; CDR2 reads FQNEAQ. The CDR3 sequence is CASSSGRPYQPQHF. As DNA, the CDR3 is TGTGCCAGCAGCTCTGGCCGCCCCTATCAGCCCCAGCATTTT.

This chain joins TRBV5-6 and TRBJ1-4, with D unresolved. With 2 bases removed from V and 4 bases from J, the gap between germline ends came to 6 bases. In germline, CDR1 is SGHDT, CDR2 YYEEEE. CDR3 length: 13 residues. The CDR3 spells CASSFRGNEKLFF. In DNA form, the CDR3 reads TGTGCCAGCAGCTTCCGAGGTAATGAAAAACTGTTTTTT.